Each of the 4 T cell receptor beta chains below was sequenced from the same sample in a study of T cell responses to AZD1222 COVID-19 vaccine. Profiled with immunoSEQ multiplex PCR; TCRdb holds only in-frame clones, not every one. The profile covers around 47,000 clones, with over 75% appearing a single time and about a fifth taken by the ten largest. This material consisted of peripheral blood, taken 28 days after the second dose of the MenACWY control vaccine. The receptors derive from an adult who received the MenACWY meningococcal vaccine as a control.

This chain links TRBV6-5 with TRBJ1-4; D remains ambiguous. The length of the CDR3 is 14 residues. Trimming removed 6 bases from V and 8 bases from J, with 16 bases in between. The germline gives CDR1 MNHEY, CDR2 SVGAGI. Written as DNA, the CDR3 is TGTGCCAGCAGACCTGCTGGGGTGGGAGAAAAACTGTTTTTT. This codes for CASRPAGVGEKLFF.

The gene calls are TRBV5-1 and TRBJ2-3, with D unclear. V gave up 1 base and J gave up 2 bases, with 8 bases separating them. The CDR3 is 14 residues long. Germline V gives CDR1 SGHRS, CDR2 YFSETQ. The DNA of the CDR3 is TGCGCCAGCAGCTTGATAAGCTCCACAGATACGCAGTATTTT. It codes for CASSLISSTDTQYF.

The V and J genes are TRBV20-1 and TRBJ1-1, with D uncertain. V lost 3 bases and J 5 bases, leaving 10 bases between the germline ends. The CDR3 runs 12 residues. CDR1 and CDR2 (germline): DFQATT, SNEGSKA (reference sequence). CDR3 nucleotides: TGCAGTGCTAGTTACGTGGGAACTGAAGCTTTCTTT. This encodes CSASYVGTEAFF.

The chain employs TRBV30 and TRBJ2-2; D remains unclear. The germline V gene encodes CDR1 GTSNPN and CDR2 SVGIG (reference sequence). Trimming stripped 4 bases from V and 7 bases from J, with 10 bases between. The CDR3 covers 12 residues. The CDR3 nucleotides read TGTGCCTGGACTATCGGCGACGGGGAGCTGTTTTTT. Protein product: CAWTIGDGELFF. The whole variable domain, filled in from reference TRBV30 and TRBJ2-2, reads SQTIHQWPATLVQPVGSPLSLECTVEGTSNPNLYWYRQAAGRGLQLLFYSVGIGQISSEVPQNLSASRPQDRQFILSSKKLLLSDSGFYLCAWTIGDGELFFGEGSRLTVL.